The clone carrying this T cell receptor beta chain appeared a few times. Its antigen is not known. One junction end does not reproduce the germline sequence, and a read error may be involved. The CDR3 runs to 17 residues. From germline, CDR1 is SQVTM and CDR2 ANQGSEA. The record originates from a study of blood T cells in healthy people across ages. General study results and limits: Diversity of TCR beta correlated strongly with naive T cell percentage.

Next came a second PCR, run for about 7 to 12 cycles, which used a sample-barcoded 5' primer along with a J-beta primer mix. Each CDR3 protein gets one entry after TCRdb re-called the 5' RACE reads with MiXCR. The data hold 800,000 to 1,300,000 distinct CDR3 sequences, with approximately 25% observed a single time. The same sample was also used in a study of T cells of mothers and their children. That work contributes: The sample comes from fewer than 10 healthy Caucasian donors: mothers and children.

The sequenced sample was blood. The chain has TRBV29-1 and TRBJ2-5, with 8 nucleotides matching TRBD1. This receptor was identified in a girl aged 2-10 years in good health. CDR3 bases: TGCAGCGTCGAAGATCTCTGGGCAGGGGGCAGCGAAGAGACCCAGTACTTC. It specifies CSVEDLWAGGSEETQYF. Together with reference TRBV29-1 and TRBJ2-5, the CDR3 gives the full variable domain: SAVISQKPSRDICQRGTSLTIQCQVDSQVTMMFWYRQQPGQSLTLIATANQGSEATYESGFVIDKFPISRPNLTFSTLTVSNMSPEDSSIYLCSVEDLWAGGSEETQYFGPGTRLLVL.